These T cell receptor beta chains were read from a single sample in a study of T-cell memory formation after mild COVID-19. TCRdb redid the calling of the 5' RACE reads with MiXCR, one entry per CDR3 protein. This table holds roughly 560,000 distinct CDR3 sequences, 20% found once. Input material: PBMCs or a T cell subset sorted from them (not recorded which). These receptor sequences come from an adult woman who had mild COVID-19 (a few samples of this study predate the infection). Cell type and time point are not known. CDR3s include the opening cysteine and the closing phenylalanine or tryptophan. The D gene is left open where the match is weak. A row's size may be missing; if present it is once, few, many or a size class.

few	TRBD1	TRBV6-2/TRBV6-3	TRBJ1-1	TGTGCCAGCAGTTACCCCTGGACAGGATTTATGGGACCATCGAACACTGAAGCTTTCTTT	CASSYPWTGFMGPSNTEAFF
few	.	TRBV4-2	TRBJ2-6	TGTGCCAGCAGCCAAGACGGGGCCAACGTCCTGACTTTC	CASSQDGANVLTF
once	.	TRBV27	TRBJ1-5	TGTGCCAGCAGTCCCCTGGGCCCAAATCAGCCCCAGCATTTT	CASSPLGPNQPQHF
.	.	TRBV7-2	TRBJ1-5	TGTGCCAGCAGACCCGGGGGAACTGGTCAGCCCCAGCATTTT	CASRPGGTGQPQHF
few	.	TRBV28	TRBJ2-4	TGTGCCAGCAGTTTGGCAGGGGCCGCGAACAAAAACATTCAGTACTTC	CASSLAGAANKNIQYF
many	.	TRBV12-3/TRBV12-4	TRBJ2-3	TGTGCCAGCAGGGGGACCTGGCGGTATAGCACAGATACGCAGTATTTT	CASRGTWRYSTDTQYF
few	TRBD1	TRBV24-1	TRBJ1-1	TGTGCCACCAGTGAGTCAACAGGGGGGAACACTGAAGCTTTCTTT	CATSESTGGNTEAFF
many	TRBD1	TRBV9	TRBJ2-5	TGTGCCAGCAGCGTCGGGACAGTAAAAGAGACCCAGTACTTC	CASSVGTVKETQYF
few	.	TRBV7-6	TRBJ1-2	TGTGCCAGCAGCCCAAACCGCGGGGCTAACTATGGCTACACCTTC	CASSPNRGANYGYTF
few	TRBD2	TRBV7-9	TRBJ2-1	TGTGCCAGCAGCCCTAGGGGGACTAGCGGAAACAATGAGCAGTTCTTC	CASSPRGTSGNNEQFF
few	.	TRBV7-9	TRBJ2-2	TGTGCCAGCAGCCGAACAGGGAGCACCGGGGAGCTGTTTTTT	CASSRTGSTGELFF
few	.	TRBV5-1	TRBJ2-7	TGCGCCAGCAGCTCCGCCCGGACAGCCTACGAGCAGTACTTC	CASSSARTAYEQYF
.	.	TRBV15	TRBJ2-7	TGTGCCACCAGCAGAGATATGGGCACCTCCTACGAGCAGTACTTC	CATSRDMGTSYEQYF
many	.	TRBV18	TRBJ1-3	TGTGCCAGCTCACCAGACAGGTCCTCTGGAAACACCATATATTTT	CASSPDRSSGNTIYF
.	.	TRBV24-1	TRBJ1-5	TGTGCCACCAGCGAGGGCAGATCGGGTCAGCCCCAGCATTTT	CATSEGRSGQPQHF
.	.	TRBV12-3/TRBV12-4	TRBJ1-5	TGTGCCAGCAGTTTGGTCAGAGGGAATCAGCCCCAGCATTTT	CASSLVRGNQPQHF
.	.	TRBV20-1	TRBJ2-1	TGCAGTGCTAGAGATCCGGGGACGCAGATCAATGAGCAGTTCTTC	CSARDPGTQINEQFF
.	.	TRBV18	TRBJ2-3	TGTGCCAGCTCACCCATCTCGGATACGCAGTATTTT	CASSPISDTQYF
few	.	TRBV7-9	TRBJ2-5	TGTGCCGCAGCAGGGTACCAAGAGACCCAGTACTTC	CAAAGYQETQYF
few	.	TRBV12-3/TRBV12-4	TRBJ1-5	TGTGCCAGCAGTTTAGACGGGTGGGGCAATCAGCCCCAGCATTTT	CASSLDGWGNQPQHF
.	.	TRBV20-1	TRBJ1-1	TGCAGTGCTAGAGATTCGGCCGGGCTCACTGAAGCTTTCTTT	CSARDSAGLTEAFF
few	TRBD1	TRBV5-1	TRBJ1-1	TGCGCCAGCAGCGGATGGACAGGGAACACTGAAGCTTTCTTT	CASSGWTGNTEAFF